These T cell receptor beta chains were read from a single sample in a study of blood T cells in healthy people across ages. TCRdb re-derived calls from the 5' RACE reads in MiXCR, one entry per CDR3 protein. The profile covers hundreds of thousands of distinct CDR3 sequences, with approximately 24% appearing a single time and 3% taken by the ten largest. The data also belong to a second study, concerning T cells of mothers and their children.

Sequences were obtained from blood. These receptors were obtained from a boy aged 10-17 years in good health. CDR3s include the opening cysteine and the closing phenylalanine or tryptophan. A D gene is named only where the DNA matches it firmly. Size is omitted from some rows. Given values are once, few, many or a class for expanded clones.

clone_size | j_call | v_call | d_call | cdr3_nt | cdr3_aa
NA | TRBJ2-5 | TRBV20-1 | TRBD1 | TGCAGTGCTAGACCGGGACAGAACCAAGAGACCCAGTACTTC | CSARPGQNQETQYF
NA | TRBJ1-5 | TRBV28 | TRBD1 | TGTGCCAGCAGATTCAGACAGGGCCTGGGCAATCAGCCCCAGCATTTT | CASRFRQGLGNQPQHF
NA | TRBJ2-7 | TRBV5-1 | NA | TGCGCCAGCAGCACCGGACTCGGAGGTCGCGAGCAGTACTTC | CASSTGLGGREQYF
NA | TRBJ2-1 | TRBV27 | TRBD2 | TGTGCCAGCAGCCGGGGACTAATCTCATACAATGAGCAGTTCTTC | CASSRGLISYNEQFF
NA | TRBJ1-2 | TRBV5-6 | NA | TGTGCCAGCAGGCCAGTGCAAAACTATGGCTACACCTTC | CASRPVQNYGYTF
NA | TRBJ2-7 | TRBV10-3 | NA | TGTGCCATCAGGGGGCCCTCCGAGCAGTACTTC | CAIRGPSEQYF
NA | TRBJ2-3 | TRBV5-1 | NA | TGCGCCAGCAGCCAAAAATCTCCCGGGACTGCCACAGATACGCAGTATTTT | CASSQKSPGTATDTQYF
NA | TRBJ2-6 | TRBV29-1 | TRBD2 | TGCAGCGTTGAGGGAGGGTCTGGGGCCAACGTCCTGACTTTC | CSVEGGSGANVLTF
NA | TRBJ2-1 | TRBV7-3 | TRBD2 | TGTGCCAGCAGCCCCACCGCCGGGACTAGGAAGAATGAGCAGTTCTTC | CASSPTAGTRKNEQFF
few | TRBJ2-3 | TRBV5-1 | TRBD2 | TGCGCCAGCAGCTTGGTAGGCGGGGGGGCCGGTACGCAGTATTTT | CASSLVGGGAGTQYF
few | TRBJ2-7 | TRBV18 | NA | TGTGCCAGCTCACCACGGGAGGTGACAGGGAGTATCTACGAGCAGTACTTC | CASSPREVTGSIYEQYF
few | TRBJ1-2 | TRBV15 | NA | TGTGCCACCCTGAGATCGGACGGCGGCGGCTACACCTTC | CATLRSDGGGYTF
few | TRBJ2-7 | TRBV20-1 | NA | TGCAGTGCTCGTGGGGATCGGGGCCGTTACGAGCAGTACTTC | CSARGDRGRYEQYF
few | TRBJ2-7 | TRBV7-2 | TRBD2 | TGTGCCAGCAGTCCAGCAGCGGGGCTATACGAGCAGTACTTC | CASSPAAGLYEQYF
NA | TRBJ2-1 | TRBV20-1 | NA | TGCAGTGCTAGGTGGGGGGGCCTCACTTACAATGAGCAGTTCTTC | CSARWGGLTYNEQFF
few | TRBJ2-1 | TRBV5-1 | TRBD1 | TGCGCCAGCAGCTCACAGGGACAGTTGGTGCAGTTCTTC | CASSSQGQLVQFF
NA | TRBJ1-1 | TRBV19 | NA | TGTGCCAGTAGTACGACGGCGAACACTGAAGCTTTCTTT | CASSTTANTEAFF
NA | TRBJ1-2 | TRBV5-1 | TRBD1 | TGCGCCAGCAGCTTGGCCTACAGGGGGTTACACTATGGCTACACCTTC | CASSLAYRGLHYGYTF
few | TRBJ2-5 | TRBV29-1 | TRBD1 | TGCAGCGTTGAAGTTGGGACAGGGTTAGAGACCCAGTACTTC | CSVEVGTGLETQYF
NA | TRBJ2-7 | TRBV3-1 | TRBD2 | TGTGCCAGCAGCCAAGCTCTAGCGGGAGGCTACTCCTACGAGCAGTACTTC | CASSQALAGGYSYEQYF
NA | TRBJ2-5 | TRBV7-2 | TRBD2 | TGTGCCAGCAGCTCTCGACTAGCGGGGGGCAGGTACCAAGAGACCCAGTACTTC | CASSSRLAGGRYQETQYF
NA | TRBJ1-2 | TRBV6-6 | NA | TGTGCCAGCAGGGACGGTAACTATGGCTACACCTTC | CASRDGNYGYTF
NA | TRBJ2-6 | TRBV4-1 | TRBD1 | TGCCCCAGCAGCCAAGGACAGGGCTCTGGGGCCAACGTCCTGACTTTC | CPSSQGQGSGANVLTF
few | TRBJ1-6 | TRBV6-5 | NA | TGTGCCAGCAGTTTCGGGACGGTAAATAATTCACCCCTCCACTTT | CASSFGTVNNSPLHF
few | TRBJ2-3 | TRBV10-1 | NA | TGCGCCAGATCGGACAGATTAATAAGCACAGATACGCAGTATTTT | CARSDRLISTDTQYF
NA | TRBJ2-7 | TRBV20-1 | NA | TGCAGTGCTTGGGACTCTCTTAATACCTACGAGCAGTACTTC | CSAWDSLNTYEQYF
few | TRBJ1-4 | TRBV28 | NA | TGTGCCAGCAGTTTACTCACCCCGACAGCAACTAATGAAAAACTGTTTTTT | CASSLLTPTATNEKLFF
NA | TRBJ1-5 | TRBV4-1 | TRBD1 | TGCGCCAGCAGTTTCCCGGGACAGAGCAATCAGCCCCAGCATTTT | CASSFPGQSNQPQHF
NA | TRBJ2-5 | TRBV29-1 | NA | TGCAGCGTTGACACAAATCTGGAGACCCAGTACTTC | CSVDTNLETQYF
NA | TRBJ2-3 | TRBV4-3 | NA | TGCGCCAGCAGCCAAGATTTAGGGTCCCCCGCAGATACGCAGTATTTT | CASSQDLGSPADTQYF
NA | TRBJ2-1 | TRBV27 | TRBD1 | TGTGCCAGCAGTTCCCTAGGACAGGGAACTGAGCAGTTCTTC | CASSSLGQGTEQFF
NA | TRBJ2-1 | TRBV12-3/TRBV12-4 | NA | TGTGCCAGCACCCCAGGGATTGAGCAGTTCTTC | CASTPGIEQFF
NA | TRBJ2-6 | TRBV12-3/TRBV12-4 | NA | TGTGCCAGCAGTTTATGGGGGCGCGGGGCCAACGTCCTGACTTTC | CASSLWGRGANVLTF
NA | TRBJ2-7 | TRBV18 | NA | TGTGCCAGCTCACCACCCGGGATAGAGTACGAGCAGTACTTC | CASSPPGIEYEQYF
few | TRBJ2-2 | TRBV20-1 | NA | TGCAGTGCTAGATATGGACAGAACACCGGGGAGCTGTTTTTT | CSARYGQNTGELFF
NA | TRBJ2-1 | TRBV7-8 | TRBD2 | TGTGCCAGCAGCTCCCGGGAGGGCTCCTACAATGAGCAGTTCTTC | CASSSREGSYNEQFF
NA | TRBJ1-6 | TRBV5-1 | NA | TGCGCCAGCAGCTTGGTGGGGTTGGGTTCACCCCTCCACTTT | CASSLVGLGSPLHF
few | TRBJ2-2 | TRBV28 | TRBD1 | TGTGCCAGCAGTTTGCCCGACAGGGACACCGGGGAGCTGTTTTTT | CASSLPDRDTGELFF
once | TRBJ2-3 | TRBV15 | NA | TGTGCCACCAGCAGAGATGTTGGGTCCCGCCATACGCAGTATTTT | CATSRDVGSRHTQYF
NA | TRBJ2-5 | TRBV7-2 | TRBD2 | TGTGCCAGCAGCTTTGCGGGGGGTGTGACCCAGTACTTC | CASSFAGGVTQYF
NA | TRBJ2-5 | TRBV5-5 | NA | TGTGCCAGCAGCTTGCGGCCGGCACAAGAGACCCAGTACTTC | CASSLRPAQETQYF
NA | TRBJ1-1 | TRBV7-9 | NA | TGTGCCAGCAGCTCCAGGGGCAAGGGCACTGAAGCTTTCTTT | CASSSRGKGTEAFF
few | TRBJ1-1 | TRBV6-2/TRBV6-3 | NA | TGTGCCAGCAGTTACCCCTGGGCAGAGAACACTGAAGCTTTCTTT | CASSYPWAENTEAFF
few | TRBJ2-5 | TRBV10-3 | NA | TGTGCCATCAGAGAGGTCCTGGGAGAGACTCAGTACTTC | CAIREVLGETQYF
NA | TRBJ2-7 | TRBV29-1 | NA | TGCAGCGTTGAATGGGGTAAAAGAGACGAGCAGTACTTC | CSVEWGKRDEQYF
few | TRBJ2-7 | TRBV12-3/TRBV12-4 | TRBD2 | TGTGCCAGCAGGGTGACAGGGAAGCGGGAGGGCCGCGTTTACGAGCAGTACTTC | CASRVTGKREGRVYEQYF
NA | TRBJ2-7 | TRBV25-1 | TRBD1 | TGTGCCAGCAGTGGGACAGGGGTAGTCGAGCAGTACTTC | CASSGTGVVEQYF
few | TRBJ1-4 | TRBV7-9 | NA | TGTGCCAGCAGCTTAGGAGCCAGGGAAAAAGAAAAACTGTTTTTT | CASSLGAREKEKLFF
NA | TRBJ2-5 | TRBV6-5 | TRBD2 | TGTGCCAGCAGTTACTCGGGGGAGGGTTTACAGACCCAGTACTTC | CASSYSGEGLQTQYF
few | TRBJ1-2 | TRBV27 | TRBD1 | TGTGCCAGCAGTTTCGGGCAGGGGGGTGGCTACACCTTC | CASSFGQGGGYTF
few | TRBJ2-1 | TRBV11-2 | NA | TGTGCCAGCAGCCAGGGACCCCGGTCCTACAATGAGCAGTTCTTC | CASSQGPRSYNEQFF
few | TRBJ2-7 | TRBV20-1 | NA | TGCAGTGCTGGAGAGGCAGGGGCTCCCTACGAGCAGTACTTC | CSAGEAGAPYEQYF